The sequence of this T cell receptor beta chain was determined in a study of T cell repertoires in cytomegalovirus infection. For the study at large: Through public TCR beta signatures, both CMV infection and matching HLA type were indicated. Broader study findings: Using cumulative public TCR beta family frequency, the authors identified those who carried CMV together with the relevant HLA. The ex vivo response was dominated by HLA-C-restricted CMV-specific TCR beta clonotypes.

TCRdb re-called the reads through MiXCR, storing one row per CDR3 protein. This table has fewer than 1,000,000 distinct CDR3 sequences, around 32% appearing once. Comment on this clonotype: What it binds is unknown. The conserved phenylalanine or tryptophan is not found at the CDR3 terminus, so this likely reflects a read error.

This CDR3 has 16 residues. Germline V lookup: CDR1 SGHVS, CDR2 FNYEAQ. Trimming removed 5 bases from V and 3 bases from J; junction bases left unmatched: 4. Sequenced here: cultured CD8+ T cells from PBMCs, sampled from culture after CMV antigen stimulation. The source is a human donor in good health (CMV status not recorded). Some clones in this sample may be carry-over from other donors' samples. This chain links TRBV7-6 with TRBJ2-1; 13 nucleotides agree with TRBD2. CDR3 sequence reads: CASSPRTSGGYNEQFL. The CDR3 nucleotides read TGTGCCAGCAGCCCCCGGACTAGCGGGGGCTACAATGAGCAGTTCCTC.